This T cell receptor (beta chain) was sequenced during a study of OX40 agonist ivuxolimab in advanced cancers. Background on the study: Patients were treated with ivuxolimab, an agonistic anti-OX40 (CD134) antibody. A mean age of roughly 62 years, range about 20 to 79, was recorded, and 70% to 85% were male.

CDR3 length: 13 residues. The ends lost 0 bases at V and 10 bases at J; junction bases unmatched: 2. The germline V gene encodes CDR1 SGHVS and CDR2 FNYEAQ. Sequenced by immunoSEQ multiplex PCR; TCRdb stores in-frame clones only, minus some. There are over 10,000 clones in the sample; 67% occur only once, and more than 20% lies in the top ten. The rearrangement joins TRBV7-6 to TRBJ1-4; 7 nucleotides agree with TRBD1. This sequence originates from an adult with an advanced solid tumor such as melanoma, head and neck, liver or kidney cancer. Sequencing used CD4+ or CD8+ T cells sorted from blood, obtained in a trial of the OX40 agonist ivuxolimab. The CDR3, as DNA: TGTGCCAGCAGCTTAGCCTCAGGGGGAAAACTGTTTTTT. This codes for CASSLASGGKLFF.